This passage covers 8 T cell receptor beta chains from one sample sequenced in a study of blood T cell repertoires in COVID-19. Assay used: immunoSEQ multiplex PCR; TCRdb lists only in-frame clones, some missing. The table records fewer than 650,000 clones, 85% to 90% of them present only once. Sequenced input: peripheral blood. Receptor source: a woman between 45 and 60 years old with COVID-19, enrolled during active disease.

V and J are TRBV6-5 and TRBJ1-2; maybe TRBD1 (5 bases). Germline CDR1 is MNHEY and CDR2 is SVGAGI. The V end lost 4 bases, the J end lost 0 bases, and 15 bases lay between the germline ends. This CDR3 has 16 amino acids. This CDR3 reads CASSSQVGLANYGYTF. The CDR3 coding sequence is TGTGCCAGCAGTTCACAGGTGGGCTTAGCTAACTATGGCTACACCTTC.

CDR3 nucleotide sequence: TGCGCCAGCAGCTTGGCCAGCGGGGGGTTTGATGAGCAGTTCTTC. This encodes CASSLASGGFDEQFF. This sequence joins TRBV5-1 and TRBJ2-1; 9 positions match TRBD2. The V segment lost 0 bases and the J segment 8 bases; nucleotides outside the gene matches: 6. The CDR3 consists of 15 residues. Germline CDR1 SGHRS, CDR2 YFSETQ.

This chain links TRBV2 with TRBJ1-1, with D maybe TRBD1 (5 bases). This CDR3 spans 15 amino acids. Between the trimmed V and J ends, which lost 6 bases and 3 bases, there was a span of 17 bases. Germline assignment: CDR1 SNHLY and CDR2 FYNNEI. CDR3 nucleotides: TGTGCCAGCAGCCCGCAGGGTCCGGAGTACACTGAAGCTTTCTTT. Its protein product is CASSPQGPEYTEAFF.

V is TRBV12-3 or TRBV12-4 and J is TRBJ2-1; TRBD2 aligns across 8 bases. J gave up 15 bases and V 6 bases, and 10 bases lay outside the gene matches. There are 12 residues in the CDR3. CDR3 amino acids: CASSRAGGQGFF. In DNA, the CDR3 is TGTGCCAGCAGCCGGGCGGGGGGCCAAGGGTTCTTC.

This clone was detected once. This chain joins TRBV6-6 and TRBJ1-4; weak D call: TRBD1 (6 bases). CDR1 MNHNY and CDR2 SVGAGI come from the germline V gene (reference sequence). The CDR3 loop spans 16 amino acids. V lost 6 bases and J 5 bases, leaving 19 bases between the germline ends. The CDR3 coding sequence is TGTGCCAGCAGCCTAACAAGACCGGGACAAAATGAAAAACTGTTTTTT. Translation gives CASSLTRPGQNEKLFF.

The rearrangement links TRBV2 to TRBJ1-4, with D uncertain. The V end was cut by 5 bases, the J end by 8 bases, with 9 bases between. Germline CDR1 and CDR2: SNHLY and FYNNEI. There are 12 residues in the CDR3. The CDR3 is CASSPSGEKLFF. The CDR3 DNA follows: TGTGCCAGCAGTCCCAGTGGCGAAAAACTGTTTTTT. The full variable domain, completed using reference TRBV2 and TRBJ1-4, is EPEVTQTPSHQVTQMGQEVILRCVPISNHLYFYWYRQILGQKVEFLVSFYNNEISEKSEIFDDQFSVERPDGSNFTLKIRSTKLEDSAMYFCASSPSGEKLFFGSGTQLSVL.

V gene TRBV6-5 combines with J gene TRBJ2-7, with TRBD2 matching over 9 bases. After removal of 6 bases from V and 5 bases from J, the junction contained 11 bases not matched to a gene. The CDR3 contains 15 residues. Germline values: CDR1 MNHEY, CDR2 SVGAGI. CDR3 DNA: TGTGCCAGCAGATTGGCGGGGGGGCCGAGCAACGAGCAGTACTTC. Encoded protein: CASRLAGGPSNEQYF.

In the case of this clone: Additional DNA sequences in this sample encode the identical CDR3. The CDR3 DNA reads as TGTGCCAGCAGACCGACAGGGAACACTGAAGCTTTCTTT. It translates to CASRPTGNTEAFF. The chain combines TRBV6-5 with TRBJ1-1, with D maybe TRBD1 (6 bases). Germline V gene sequence: CDR1 MNHEY, CDR2 SVGAGI. This CDR3 spans 13 amino acids. Trimming pared 6 bases from V and 1 base from J, leaving 9 bases between.